The 11 T cell receptor beta chains listed next were all sequenced from one sample in a study of cytomegalovirus exposure and HLA in healthy donors. Amplification used 60 Vbeta primers and 13 Jbeta primers. Method: immunoSEQ multiplex PCR; TCRdb's copy keeps in-frame clones and lacks some. Of 150,000 to 200,000 clones listed, more than 75% are singletons. Source material: PBMCs. These receptors were collected from a girl under three years old in good health and CMV-seronegative.

The V call is TRBV6-5, the J call TRBJ2-5; the D gene is possibly TRBD1 (5 bases). The DNA end is a closer match to TRBJ2-7, so the J assignment may be wrong. The CDR3 loop spans 15 amino acids. In germline, CDR1 is MNHEY, CDR2 SVGAGI. The CDR3 sequence is CASSYSSQGAYEQYF. Written as DNA, the CDR3 is TGTGCCAGCAGTTACTCTTCCCAGGGCGCCTACGAGCAGTACTTC.

The chain couples TRBV6-1 to TRBJ1-5; 12 nucleotides agree with TRBD1. J lost 6 bases, V lost 8 bases, and 8 bases had no gene match. The CDR3 spans 15 residues. Per the germline V gene, CDR1 is MNHNS and CDR2 is SASEGT. In nucleotides, the CDR3 is TGTGCCAGCTACCGGGACAGGGGGCCTTTTCAGCCCCAGCATTTT. It encodes CASYRDRGPFQPQHF.

The chain is built from TRBV29-1 and TRBJ2-1; weak D call: TRBD2 (8 bases). The CDR3 is 16 residues long. V lost 4 bases and J lost 0, with 16 bases in between. CDR1 and CDR2 from the germline V gene are SQVTM and ANQGSEA. CDR3 residues: CSVVRDSGSSYNEQFF. CDR3 DNA: TGCAGCGTTGTTAGGGACAGCGGGAGCTCCTACAATGAGCAGTTCTTC.

The gene calls are TRBV4-1 and TRBJ2-7, with a possible D match to TRBD1 (5 bases). Trimming shortened V by 0 bases and J by 3 bases, and 15 bases separated the two germline ends. This CDR3 contains 16 residues. CDR1 MGHRA and CDR2 YSYEKL come from the germline V gene. The CDR3 region is CASSQEARVSDYEQYF. Written as DNA, the CDR3 is TGCGCCAGCAGCCAAGAAGCCAGGGTGAGTGACTACGAGCAGTACTTC.

For this clone: Other DNA sequences in the same sample also yield this CDR3. This chain joins TRBV6-6 and TRBJ1-5; D may be TRBD1 (6 bases). The V gene's germline CDR1 is MNHNY and CDR2 SVGAGI (reference sequence). With 3 bases removed from V and 2 bases from J, the gap between germline ends came to 11 bases. This CDR3 region has 15 residues. Here the CDR3 reads CASSYRGGGNQPQHF. CDR3 bases: TGTGCCAGCAGTTATCGGGGGGGCGGCAATCAGCCCCAGCATTTT.

The rearrangement joins TRBV20-1 to TRBJ1-2; D unresolved. The CDR3 is 11 residues long. The V end lost 3 bases, the J end lost 8 bases, and 10 bases lay between the germline ends. CDR1 DFQATT and CDR2 SNEGSKA come from the germline V gene (reference sequence). This CDR3 is CSARRRRGYTF. DNA for the CDR3: TGCAGTGCTAGGAGACGGAGAGGCTACACCTTC.

This clone was seen just once. An end of the junction differs from the germline gene, which may be a read error. The chain combines TRBV27 with TRBJ1-6; D is unclear. The germline V gene encodes CDR1 MNHEY and CDR2 SMNVEV (reference sequence). The CDR3 extends over 14 amino acids. This chain's CDR3 is CASSLASFNSPLHF. As DNA, the CDR3 is TGTGCCAGCAGTTTGGCATCCTTTAATTCACCCCTCCACTTT.

The chain combines TRBV5-3 with TRBJ2-7, with TRBD2 identical over 11 bases. TRBV5-3 carries the ORF label, with uncertain function. The CDR3 has 17 amino acids. With 4 bases clipped from V and 0 bases from J, the junction kept 9 bases outside the gene matches. CDR3 sequence (DNA): TGTGCCAGAAGCCTAGGGACTAGCGGAAGAAGCTCCTACGAGCAGTACTTC. Translated: CARSLGTSGRSSYEQYF.

J is TRBJ2-5 and V is TRBV4-3; 9 bases match TRBD2. Gene TRBJ2-7 matches the end of the DNA better, so the J call may be wrong. Germline CDR1 and CDR2: LGHNA and YSLEER. The length of the CDR3 is 16 residues. The CDR3 spells CASSREAGGGSYEQYF. The CDR3 DNA reads TGCGCCAGCAGCCGTGAGGCGGGAGGGGGCTCCTACGAGCAGTACTTC.

The chain combines TRBV10-3 with TRBJ2-3, with 7 bases matching TRBD2. The CDR3 covers 16 residues. After removal of 6 bases from V and 2 bases from J, the junction contained 11 bases not matched to a gene. The V gene's germline CDR1 is ENHRY and CDR2 SYGVKD. The CDR3 bases are TGTGCCATCAGGCCTCCTAGCGGAGCCTCCACAGATACGCAGTATTTT. Translating gives CAIRPPSGASTDTQYF.

The table lists this clone with a few counts. This sequence joins TRBV12-5 and TRBJ1-1; the D is unclear. Germline V gene sequence: CDR1 LGHNT, CDR2 FRNRAP. The CDR3 runs to 12 residues. V was shortened by 6 bases and J by 4 bases, with 9 bases between the two germline ends. CDR3 residues: CASGLLFTEAFF. The CDR3 coding sequence is TGTGCTAGTGGGTTGTTATTCACTGAAGCTTTCTTT. Full variable domain (remainder filled in from reference TRBV12-5 and TRBJ1-1): DARVTQTPRHKVTEMGQEVTMRCQPILGHNTVFWYRQTMMQGLELLAYFRNRAPLDDSGMPKDRFSAEMPDATLATLKIQPSEPRDSAVYFCASGLLFTEAFFGQGTRLTVV.